This entry lists 21 T cell receptor beta chains sequenced from one sample in a study of cytomegalovirus exposure and HLA in healthy donors. PCR used 60 Vbeta primers and 13 Jbeta primers. This table comes from immunoSEQ multiplex PCR, and its TCRdb copy is limited to in-frame clones, with some not included. The data contain around 92,000 clones, more than 65% of them seen just once; the ten biggest clones take up 8% to 9%. The sample taken for sequencing was PBMCs. The source of these receptors is a human donor in good health.

The rearrangement uses TRBV11-2 and TRBJ2-7; TRBD2 might be the D (6 bases). Germline-derived CDR1 and CDR2 are SGHAT and FQNNGV. V shed 5 bases and J shed 6 bases, with 14 bases lying between them. This CDR3 has 13 amino acids. DNA for the CDR3: TGTGCCAGCAGCACGGGGACTTTTCCCGAGCAGTACTTC. Its protein product is CASSTGTFPEQYF.

The rearrangement joins TRBV29-1 to TRBJ1-1; D possibly corresponds to TRBD1 (6 bases). This CDR3 spans 13 amino acids. Per the germline V gene, CDR1 is SQVTM and CDR2 is ANQGSEA. The V and J ends lost 7 bases and 0 bases respectively, with 12 bases between them. DNA for the CDR3: TGCAGCGCCGGACAGACCATGAACACTGAAGCTTTCTTT. This gives the protein CSAGQTMNTEAFF.

The chain carries TRBV4-2 and TRBJ1-2; D call uncertain. Germline assignment: CDR1 LGHNA and CDR2 YNFKEQ. Trimming pared 0 bases from V and 1 base from J, leaving 9 bases between. There are 15 residues in the CDR3. CDR3 loop: CASSQDVQDNYGYTF. DNA for the CDR3: TGTGCCAGCAGCCAAGATGTGCAGGATAACTATGGCTACACCTTC.

This sequence joins TRBV5-4 and TRBJ1-2; 8 nucleotides align to TRBD1. There are 12 residues in the CDR3. The germline V gene encodes CDR1 SGHNT and CDR2 YYREEE (reference sequence). Losses at the gene ends were 0 bases for V and 8 bases for J; bases not matched to a gene: 0. The CDR3, as DNA: TGTGCCAGCAGCTTGGCAGGGGGCGGCTACACCTTC. It codes for CASSLAGGGYTF.

The chain combines TRBV19 with TRBJ1-1; tentative D call: TRBD1 (6 bases). The V gene's germline CDR1 is LNHDA and CDR2 SQIVND (reference sequence). The CDR3 runs 15 residues. Trimming removed 7 bases from V and 5 bases from J, with 20 bases in between. The CDR3 loop is CASTLSSAGVTEAFF. For the CDR3, the DNA is TGTGCCAGTACCCTTAGCAGTGCAGGGGTGACTGAAGCTTTCTTT.

The rearrangement uses TRBV4-3 and TRBJ2-3; 12 nucleotides line up with TRBD1. The junction had 9 bases not matched to a gene; V was cut back by 0 bases and J by 8 bases. The germline CDR1 and CDR2 sequences are LGHNA and YSLEER. This CDR3 is 17 amino acids long. Written as DNA, the CDR3 is TGCGCCAGCAGCCAAGATACCGGGACAGGGGGCCAAGGTACGCAGTATTTT. It is translated as CASSQDTGTGGQGTQYF.

This clone appeared once. One junction end disagrees with the germline gene, perhaps due to a read error. The chain employs TRBV6-1 and TRBJ2-7, with D possibly TRBD2 on 6 matching bases. This CDR3 is 15 amino acids long. Germline V lookup: CDR1 MNHNS, CDR2 SASEGT. The DNA for the CDR3 is TGTGCCAGCAGCGAAGGGCCTAGCGACCGCTACGAGCAGTACTTC. Residues: CASSEGPSDRYEQYF.

The genes are TRBV29-1 and TRBJ2-1, with a weak D call TRBD2 (6 bases). The CDR3 extends over 12 amino acids. The V and J ends lost 7 bases and 5 bases respectively, with 12 bases between them. Germline assignment: CDR1 SQVTM and CDR2 ANQGSEA. This CDR3 is CSAASVHNEQFF. CDR3 nucleotides: TGCAGCGCTGCTAGCGTGCACAATGAGCAGTTCTTC.

The chain has TRBV2 and TRBJ1-2; 7 bases are a match to TRBD1. Germline V gene sequence: CDR1 SNHLY, CDR2 FYNNEI. This CDR3 is 14 amino acids long. V lost 6 bases to trimming and J lost 8 bases; unmatched junction nucleotides: 12. The CDR3 loop is CASSPTGYGTGYTF. The DNA for the CDR3 is TGTGCCAGCAGCCCGACAGGGTACGGTACGGGCTACACCTTC.

The chain is built from TRBV7-9 and TRBJ1-2; D not resolved. V shed 1 base and J shed 7 bases, with 13 bases lying between them. Germline V CDR1 and CDR2: SEHNR, FQNEAQ (reference sequence). The CDR3 runs to 14 residues. The CDR3 region has the DNA TGTGCCAGCAGCTTAGGGCTCATACCTCCTGGCTACACCTTC. Encoded protein: CASSLGLIPPGYTF. The full variable domain, completed using reference TRBV7-9 and TRBJ1-2, is DTGVSQNPRHKITKRGQNVTFRCDPISEHNRLYWYRQTLGQGPEFLTYFQNEAQLEKSRLLSDRFSAERPKGSFSTLEIQRTEQGDSAMYLCASSLGLIPPGYTFGSGTRLTVV.

This chain links TRBV19 with TRBJ2-7; TRBD1 matches at 9 bases. The CDR3 is 13 residues long. CDR1 and CDR2 (germline): LNHDA, SQIVND (reference sequence). J was trimmed by 7 bases and V by 5 bases; bases with no gene match: 6. CDR3 in amino acids: CASSDLGTGEQYF. CDR3 nucleotides: TGTGCCAGTAGTGACCTAGGGACAGGGGAGCAGTACTTC.

V gene TRBV7-2 combines with J gene TRBJ2-7; 7 bases are a match to TRBD2. Trimming cost V 0 bases and J 3 bases; bases outside gene matches: 5. Germline V gene data show CDR1 as SGHTA and CDR2 as FQGNSA. There are 15 residues in the CDR3. For the CDR3, the DNA is TGTGCCAGCAGCTTAGCGAGCAGCGGGATCTACGAGCAGTACTTC. It codes for CASSLASSGIYEQYF.

This chain joins TRBV5-1 and TRBJ2-3, with 9 bases fitting TRBD1. The germline gives CDR1 SGHRS, CDR2 YFSETQ. V was clipped by 4 bases and J by 3 bases; unmatched bases: 9. This CDR3 has 16 amino acids. In nucleotides, the CDR3 is TGCGCCAGCAGCGACTTAAGACAGGGGGATACAGATACGCAGTATTTT. Its translation: CASSDLRQGDTDTQYF.

The V call is TRBV2, the J call TRBJ1-1, with TRBD1 as a possible D gene (6 bases). V lost 4 bases, J lost 0 bases, and 12 bases lay in between. Germline V gives CDR1 SNHLY, CDR2 FYNNEI. The CDR3 loop spans 15 amino acids. The CDR3 DNA reads as TGTGCCAGCAGTGTATTGGGACAACTGAACACTGAAGCTTTCTTT. Protein product: CASSVLGQLNTEAFF.

The V and J genes are TRBV10-2 and TRBJ1-1, with 7 bases identical to TRBD1. The CDR3 extends over 13 amino acids. Germline CDR1 is WSHSY and CDR2 is SAAADI. V shed 6 bases and J 2 bases; nucleotides not matched to a gene: 3. The chain's CDR3 is CASRGTANTEAFF. CDR3 in DNA: TGCGCCAGCAGGGGGACAGCCAACACTGAAGCTTTCTTT.

The CDR3 loop is CASSLGQGFEAFF. The CDR3 DNA follows: TGTGCCAGCTCACTGGGACAGGGGTTTGAAGCTTTCTTT. The gene calls are TRBV18 and TRBJ1-1, with 10 bases lining up with TRBD1. Per germline, CDR1 KGHSH and CDR2 LQKENI. V shed 4 bases and J 7 bases; nucleotides not matched to a gene: 3. This CDR3 region has 13 residues. The whole variable domain, remainder taken from reference TRBV18 and TRBJ1-1, is NAGVMQNPRHLVRRRGQEARLRCSPMKGHSHVYWYRQLPEEGLKFMVYLQKENIIDESGMPKERFSAEFPKEGPSILRIQQVVRGDSAAYFCASSLGQGFEAFFGQGTRLTVV.

This clone was observed a single time. The chain carries TRBV5-1 and TRBJ1-2; 11 nucleotides align to TRBD1. V shed 1 base, J shed 3 bases, and the junction held 2 bases outside the gene matches. Germline CDR1 reads SGHRS; CDR2 reads YFSETQ. This CDR3 has 15 residues. CDR3 loop: CASSLMGQGDYGYTF. Written as DNA, the CDR3 is TGCGCCAGCAGCTTGATGGGACAGGGGGACTATGGCTACACCTTC. The entire variable domain, with the rest obtained from reference TRBV5-1 and TRBJ1-2, is as follows: KAGVTQTPRYLIKTRGQQVTLSCSPISGHRSVSWYQQTPGQGLQFLFEYFSETQRNKGNFPGRFSGRQFSNSRSEMNVSTLELGDSALYLCASSLMGQGDYGYTFGSGTRLTVV.

The V and J genes are TRBV6-5 and TRBJ1-2; 10 bases align to TRBD1. Germline CDR1 and CDR2: MNHEY and SVGAGI. The CDR3 runs to 14 residues. Losses at the gene ends were 4 bases for V and 8 bases for J; bases not matched to a gene: 7. In DNA, the CDR3 is TGTGCCAGCAGTTTTTCCGGACAGGGGGGCGGCTACACCTTC. This gives the protein CASSFSGQGGGYTF.

The rearrangement links TRBV19 to TRBJ1-1; D is unresolved. Germline CDR1 and CDR2: LNHDA and SQIVND (reference sequence). Trimming took 3 bases from V and 7 from J, leaving 12 bases between them. This CDR3 is built from 13 residues. The CDR3 sequence is CASSMEGVNEAFF. CDR3 in DNA: TGTGCCAGTAGTATGGAGGGAGTCAATGAAGCTTTCTTT.

The V call is TRBV14, the J call TRBJ2-2, with 7 bases fitting TRBD2. The CDR3 loop spans 14 amino acids. Losses at the gene ends were 1 base for V and 6 bases for J; bases not matched to a gene: 2. CDR1 is SGHDN, CDR2 FVKESK, per germline. In nucleotides, the CDR3 is TGTGCCAGCAGCCAAGTTCGGGGGGCCGGGGAGCTGTTTTTT. Its protein is CASSQVRGAGELFF.

The chain's CDR3 is CASSQETGQGNRRGYTF. CDR3 nucleotides: TGCGCCAGCAGCCAAGAAACGGGACAGGGGAATAGGCGTGGCTACACCTTC. The chain has TRBV4-1 and TRBJ1-2, with TRBD1 matching over 10 bases. The J segment lost 7 bases and the V segment lost 0 bases, leaving 11 bases of the junction unmatched. Germline V lookup: CDR1 MGHRA, CDR2 YSYEKL. The CDR3 contains 17 residues.